The rows below give T cell receptor beta chains drawn from one sample of a study of shared clonotypes between healthy human individuals. The protocol was immunoSEQ multiplex PCR, while the TCRdb copy is restricted to in-frame clones and leaves out a portion. The sample has 400,000 to 550,000 clones; roughly 85% are singletons. What was sequenced was PBMCs. The source is a woman aged 35 to 49 in good health. Some clones in this sample may be carry-over from other donors' samples. The CDR3 runs from the conserved cysteine through the conserved F or W. Fields, in order: clone size, J gene, V gene, D gene, CDR3 DNA, CDR3 protein. D genes are given only for firm matches. The listing skips clone size in some rows; elsewhere it reads once, few, many or a size class.

>-|TRBJ1-4|TRBV30|TRBD1
TGTGCCTGGAGTGTACGGGACAGGGATAATGAAAAACTGTTTTTT
CAWSVRDRDNEKLFF
>once|TRBJ2-1|TRBV9|-
TGTGCCAGCAGCGTAGGGGGAGGGACAGCATACAATGAGCAGTTCTTC
CASSVGGGTAYNEQFF
>-|TRBJ2-3|TRBV7-9|-
TGTGCCAGCAGCCCCCGGGAGAACACAGATACGCAGTATTTT
CASSPRENTDTQYF
>-|TRBJ1-5|TRBV11-2|-
TGTGCCAGCAGTGAGGGGCCGGTTCAGCCCCAGCATTTT
CASSEGPVQPQHF
>-|TRBJ2-7|TRBV10-3|TRBD2
TGTGCCATCAGTGCCTCTTCCGGGACTAGCGTTGGCGAGCAGTACTTC
CAISASSGTSVGEQYF
>-|TRBJ2-7|TRBV18|TRBD1
TGTGCCAGCTCACCAAAAACCGGGACAGGAAAGTACGAGCAGTACTTC
CASSPKTGTGKYEQYF
>-|TRBJ2-2|TRBV4-2|TRBD2
TGTGCCAGCAGTCGACTAGCGGGAGCCCCCGGGGAGCTGTTTTTT
CASSRLAGAPGELFF
>-|TRBJ2-1|TRBV18|-
TGTGCCAGCTCACCACCAACGCTCGGGGGCAATGAGCAGTTCTTC
CASSPPTLGGNEQFF
>-|TRBJ2-7|TRBV1|-
TGCACCAGCAGCCAAGAAGGAGCGGGAGTTTCCGAGCAGTACTTC
CTSSQEGAGVSEQYF
>-|TRBJ2-6|TRBV29-1|-
TGCAGCGTTGAGAGTTCGGGGGCCAACGTCCTGACTTTC
CSVESSGANVLTF
>few|TRBJ2-1|TRBV18|-
TGTGCCAGCTCACCCCTAGGGCAGGTCGGCGATGAGCAGTTCTTC
CASSPLGQVGDEQFF
>few|TRBJ2-1|TRBV18|-
TGTGCCAGCTCACCACCAAGGGGGGGGGACAATGAGCAGTTCTTC
CASSPPRGGDNEQFF
>-|TRBJ2-5|TRBV29-1|TRBD1
TGCAGCGCTAAACCCTTAGGGGGCACAGAGACCCAGTACTTC
CSAKPLGGTETQYF
>-|TRBJ1-4|TRBV27|-
TGTGCCAGCAGTTCAGGGGACTATAATGAAAAACTGTTTTTT
CASSSGDYNEKLFF
>few|TRBJ2-2|TRBV7-9|-
TGTGCCAGCAGCTTAGGAGGGGGCACCGGGGAGCTGTTTTTT
CASSLGGGTGELFF
>-|TRBJ2-1|TRBV28|-
TGTGCCAGCAGCCTGTTCGGGCTGTCCAATGAGCAGTTCTTC
CASSLFGLSNEQFF
>once|TRBJ2-7|TRBV11-2|TRBD2
TGTGCCAGCAGCTTACTAGCGGGCAGCTCCTACGAGCAGTACTTC
CASSLLAGSSYEQYF
>-|TRBJ2-1|TRBV5-1|TRBD2
TGCGCCAGCAGCTCGGGACTAGCGGGAGTTGGGAATGAGCAGTTCTTC
CASSSGLAGVGNEQFF
>-|TRBJ2-2|TRBV7-3|-
TGTGCCAGCAGCCCACGGGGTGGCGGGGAGCTGTTTTTT
CASSPRGGGELFF
>-|TRBJ2-7|TRBV10-3|-
TGTGCCATCAGCGCTGGGGGGCTGCCTGAGGGAGAGCAGTACTTC
CAISAGGLPEGEQYF
>-|TRBJ1-6|TRBV6-1|-
TGTGCCAGCAGTGCAGCGAGGGCGCTTGGGAATTCACCCCTCCACTTT
CASSAARALGNSPLHF
>-|TRBJ2-7|TRBV7-9|-
TGTGCCAGCAGCTTAGCCCTAGCTGACTACGAGCAGTACTTC
CASSLALADYEQYF
>-|TRBJ1-1|TRBV25-1|-
TGTGCCAGCAGTGCGGGGGACGCTGAAGCTTTCTTT
CASSAGDAEAFF
>few|TRBJ1-2|TRBV27|TRBD1
TGTGCCAGCAGTTTTAGGGCAGGGGGCGGGTATGGCTACACCTTC
CASSFRAGGGYGYTF
>-|TRBJ2-7|TRBV9|-
TGTGCCAGCAGCCTTTCGGGGACGGTCTACGAGCAGTACTTC
CASSLSGTVYEQYF
>-|TRBJ2-5|TRBV5-6|-
TGTGCCAGCAGCTCCCTTGGGGGGACCCAGTACTTC
CASSSLGGTQYF
>few|TRBJ2-7|TRBV5-4|-
TGTGCCAGCAGCCCACCGGACAGACTCTACGAGCAGTACTTC
CASSPPDRLYEQYF
>-|TRBJ2-2|TRBV19|TRBD2
TGTGCCAGTACCCTCCGGTTCGGACTAGCGGGATCCGCGAACACCGGGGAGCTGTTTTTT
CASTLRFGLAGSANTGELFF
>few|TRBJ2-7|TRBV9|-
TGTGCCAGCAGCGTAGCGAGCAGCTCCTACGAGCAGTACTTC
CASSVASSSYEQYF
>once|TRBJ2-1|TRBV9|TRBD2
TGTGCCAGCAGCGCCCGGGGGGACTTAGCCTACAATGAGCAGTTCTTC
CASSARGDLAYNEQFF
>-|TRBJ2-2|TRBV28|TRBD2
TGTGCCAGCAGTTTAACTAGCGGGACGAACACCGGGGAGCTGTTTTTT
CASSLTSGTNTGELFF
>-|TRBJ2-1|TRBV25-1|-
TGTGCCAGCAGTGCAGCCGGGACAAGAGTACAGTTCTTC
CASSAAGTRVQFF
>-|TRBJ2-1|TRBV2|-
TGTGCCAGTAGGCCGGGTCTTGAGAGTGGTGAGCAGTTCTTC
CASRPGLESGEQFF
>-|TRBJ2-2|TRBV7-3|-
TGTGCCAGCAGCTTAACAATCACCGGGGAGCTGTTTTTT
CASSLTITGELFF
>-|TRBJ1-1|TRBV6-5|TRBD1
TGTGCCAGCAGCAAGGACAGGGACGGGACTGAAGCTTTCTTT
CASSKDRDGTEAFF
>few|TRBJ2-7|TRBV9|-
TGTGCCAGCAGCGTAGGGGGCAGGACAGACTACGAGCAGTACTTC
CASSVGGRTDYEQYF
>few|TRBJ1-6|TRBV7-9|TRBD1
TGTGCCAGCAGCCAAGGGACAGGGGACCTCACCCTCCACTTT
CASSQGTGDLTLHF
>-|TRBJ1-4|TRBV11-2|-
TGTGCCAGCAGCTTAGGATCCAGGAATGAAAAACTGTTTTTT
CASSLGSRNEKLFF
>-|TRBJ1-1|TRBV6-5|-
TGTGCCAGCACCCCGGGGGGTCCTGAAGCTTTCTTT
CASTPGGPEAFF